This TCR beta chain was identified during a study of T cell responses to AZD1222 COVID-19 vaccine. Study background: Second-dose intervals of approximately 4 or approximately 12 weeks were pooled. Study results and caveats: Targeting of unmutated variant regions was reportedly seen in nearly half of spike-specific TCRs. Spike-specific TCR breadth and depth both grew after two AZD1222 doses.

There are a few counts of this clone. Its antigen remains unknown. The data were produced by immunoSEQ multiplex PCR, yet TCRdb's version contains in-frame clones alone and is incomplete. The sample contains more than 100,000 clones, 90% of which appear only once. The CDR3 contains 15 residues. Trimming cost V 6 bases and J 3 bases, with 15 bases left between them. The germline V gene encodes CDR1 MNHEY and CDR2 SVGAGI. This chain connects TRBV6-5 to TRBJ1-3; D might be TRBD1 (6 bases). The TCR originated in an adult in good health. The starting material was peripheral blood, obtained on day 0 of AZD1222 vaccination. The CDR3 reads CASRDGGGGGNTIYF. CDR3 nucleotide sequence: TGTGCCAGCAGAGACGGTGGGGGCGGTGGAAACACCATATATTTT.